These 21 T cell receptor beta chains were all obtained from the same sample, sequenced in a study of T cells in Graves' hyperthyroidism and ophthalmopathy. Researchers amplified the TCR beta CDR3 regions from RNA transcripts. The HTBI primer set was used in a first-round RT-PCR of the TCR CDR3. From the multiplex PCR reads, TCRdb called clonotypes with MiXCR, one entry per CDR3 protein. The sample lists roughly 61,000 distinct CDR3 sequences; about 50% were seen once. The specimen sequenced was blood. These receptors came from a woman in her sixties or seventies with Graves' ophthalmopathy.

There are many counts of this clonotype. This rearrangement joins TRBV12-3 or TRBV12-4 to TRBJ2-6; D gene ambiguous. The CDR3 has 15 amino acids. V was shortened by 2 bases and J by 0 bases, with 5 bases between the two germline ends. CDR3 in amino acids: CASSLQVSGANVLTF. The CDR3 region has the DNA TGTGCCAGCAGTTTACAGGTCTCTGGGGCCAACGTCCTGACTTTC.

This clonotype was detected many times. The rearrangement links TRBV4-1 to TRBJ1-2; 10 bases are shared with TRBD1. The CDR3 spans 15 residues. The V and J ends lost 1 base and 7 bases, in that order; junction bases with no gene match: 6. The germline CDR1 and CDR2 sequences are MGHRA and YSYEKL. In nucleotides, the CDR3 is TGCGCCAGCAGCCAAGTTACCCGGGACAGGGGTGGCTACACCTTC. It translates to CASSQVTRDRGGYTF.

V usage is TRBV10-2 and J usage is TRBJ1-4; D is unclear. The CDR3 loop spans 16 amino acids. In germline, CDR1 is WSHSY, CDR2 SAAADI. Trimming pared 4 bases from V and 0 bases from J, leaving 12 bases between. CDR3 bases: TGCGCCAGCAGTGGGGGAGACGCGGCAACTAATGAAAAACTGTTTTTT. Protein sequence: CASSGGDAATNEKLFF.

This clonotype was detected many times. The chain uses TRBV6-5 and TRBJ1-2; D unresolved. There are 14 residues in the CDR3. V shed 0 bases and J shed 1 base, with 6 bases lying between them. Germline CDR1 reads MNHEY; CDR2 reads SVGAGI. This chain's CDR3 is CASSYSSGNYGYTF. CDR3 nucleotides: TGTGCCAGCAGTTACTCGTCAGGTAACTATGGCTACACCTTC.

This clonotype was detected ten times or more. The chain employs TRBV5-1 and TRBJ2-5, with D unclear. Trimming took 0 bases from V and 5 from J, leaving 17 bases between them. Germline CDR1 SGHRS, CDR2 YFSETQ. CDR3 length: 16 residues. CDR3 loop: CASSLAPSWVEETQYF. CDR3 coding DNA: TGCGCCAGCAGCTTGGCCCCATCGTGGGTCGAGGAGACCCAGTACTTC.

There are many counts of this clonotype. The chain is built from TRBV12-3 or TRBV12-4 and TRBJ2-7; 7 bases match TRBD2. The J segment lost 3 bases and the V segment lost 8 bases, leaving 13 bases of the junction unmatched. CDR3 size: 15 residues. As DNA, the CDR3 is TGTGCCAGCGAACTAGCCGGGGGGTCCGGCTACGAGCAGTACTTC. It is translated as CASELAGGSGYEQYF.

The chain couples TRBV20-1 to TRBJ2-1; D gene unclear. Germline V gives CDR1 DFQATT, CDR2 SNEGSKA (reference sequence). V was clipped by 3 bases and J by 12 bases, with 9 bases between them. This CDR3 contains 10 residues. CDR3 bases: TGCAGTGCTAGTAGGTATGCGCAGTTCTTC. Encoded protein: CSASRYAQFF.

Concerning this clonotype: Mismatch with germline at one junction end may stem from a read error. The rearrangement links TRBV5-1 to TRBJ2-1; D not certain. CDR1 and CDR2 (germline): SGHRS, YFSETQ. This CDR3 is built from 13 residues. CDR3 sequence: CANSPRAHNEQFF. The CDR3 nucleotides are TGCGCCAACAGCCCTAGGGCCCACAATGAGCAGTTCTTC.

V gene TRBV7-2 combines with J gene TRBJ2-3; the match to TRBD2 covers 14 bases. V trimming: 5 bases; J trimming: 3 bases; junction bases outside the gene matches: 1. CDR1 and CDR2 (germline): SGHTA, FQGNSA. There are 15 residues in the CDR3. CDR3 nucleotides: TGTGCCAGCAGCAGGACTAGCGGGGGGACAGATACGCAGTATTTT. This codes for CASSRTSGGTDTQYF.

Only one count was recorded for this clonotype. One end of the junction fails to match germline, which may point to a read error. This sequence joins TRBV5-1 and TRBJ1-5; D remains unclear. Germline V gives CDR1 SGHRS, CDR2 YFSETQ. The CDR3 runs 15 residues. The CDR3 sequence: CASSLDNPGNQLQHF. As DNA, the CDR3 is TGCGCCAGCAGCTTGGATAACCCGGGCAATCAGCTCCAGCATTTT.

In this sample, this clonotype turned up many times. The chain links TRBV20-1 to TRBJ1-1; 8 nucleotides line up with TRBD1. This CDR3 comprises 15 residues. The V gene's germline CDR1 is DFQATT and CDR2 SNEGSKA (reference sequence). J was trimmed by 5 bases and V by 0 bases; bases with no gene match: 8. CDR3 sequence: CSARDYSTGGTEAFF. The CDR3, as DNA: TGCAGTGCTAGAGACTACTCAACAGGGGGAACTGAAGCTTTCTTT.

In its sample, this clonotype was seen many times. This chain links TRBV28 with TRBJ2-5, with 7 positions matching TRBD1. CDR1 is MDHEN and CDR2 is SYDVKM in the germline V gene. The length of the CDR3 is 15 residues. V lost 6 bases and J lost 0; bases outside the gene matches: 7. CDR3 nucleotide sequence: TGTGCCAGCAGCCCCGACAGGGCAAACCAAGAGACCCAGTACTTC. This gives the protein CASSPDRANQETQYF. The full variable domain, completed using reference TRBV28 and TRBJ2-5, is DVKVTQSSRYLVKRTGEKVFLECVQDMDHENMFWYRQDPGLGLRLIYFSYDVKMKEKGDIPEGYSVSREKKERFSLILESASTNQTSMYLCASSPDRANQETQYFGPGTRLLVL.

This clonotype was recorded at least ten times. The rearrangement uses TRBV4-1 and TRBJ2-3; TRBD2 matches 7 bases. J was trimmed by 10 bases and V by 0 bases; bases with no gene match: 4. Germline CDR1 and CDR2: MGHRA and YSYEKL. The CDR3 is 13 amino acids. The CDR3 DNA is TGCGCCAGCAGCCAAGACGAGGGAGGGGCGCAGTATTTT. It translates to CASSQDEGGAQYF.

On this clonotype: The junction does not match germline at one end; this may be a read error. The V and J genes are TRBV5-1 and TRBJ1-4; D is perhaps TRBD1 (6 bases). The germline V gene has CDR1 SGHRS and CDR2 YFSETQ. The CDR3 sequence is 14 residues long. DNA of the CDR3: TGCGGCAGCAGCTTGAAGGGGGATGATGAAAAACTGTTTTTT. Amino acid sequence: CGSSLKGDDEKLFF.

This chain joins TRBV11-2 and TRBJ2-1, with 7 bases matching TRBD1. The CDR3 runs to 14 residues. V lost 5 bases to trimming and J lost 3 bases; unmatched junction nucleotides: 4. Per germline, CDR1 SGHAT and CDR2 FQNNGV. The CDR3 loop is CASSTGTDYNEQFF. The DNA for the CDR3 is TGTGCCAGCAGCACCGGGACAGACTACAATGAGCAGTTCTTC.

The CDR3 DNA reads TGTGCCAGCAGCTCAGGACAGGGTTTATGGGAGCCCCAGCATTTT. It encodes CASSSGQGLWEPQHF. V is TRBV7-9 and J is TRBJ1-5; 8 bases are shared with TRBD1. Germline V gene sequence: CDR1 SEHNR, CDR2 FQNEAQ (reference sequence). V lost 4 bases, J lost 8 bases, and 10 bases stayed unmatched. This CDR3 spans 15 amino acids.

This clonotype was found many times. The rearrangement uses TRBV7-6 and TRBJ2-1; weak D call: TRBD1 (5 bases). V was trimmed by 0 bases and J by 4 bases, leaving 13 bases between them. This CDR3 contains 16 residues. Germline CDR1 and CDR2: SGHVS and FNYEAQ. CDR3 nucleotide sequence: TGTGCCAGCAGCTTAGCTATCAGGGAATCGTACAATGAGCAGTTCTTC. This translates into CASSLAIRESYNEQFF.

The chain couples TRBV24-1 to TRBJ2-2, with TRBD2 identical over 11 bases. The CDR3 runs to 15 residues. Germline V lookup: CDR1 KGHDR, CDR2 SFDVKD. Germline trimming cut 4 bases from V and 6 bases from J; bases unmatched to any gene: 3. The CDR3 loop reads CATSDHSGRAGELFF. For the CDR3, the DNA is TGTGCCACCAGTGACCATAGCGGGAGGGCCGGGGAGCTGTTTTTT.

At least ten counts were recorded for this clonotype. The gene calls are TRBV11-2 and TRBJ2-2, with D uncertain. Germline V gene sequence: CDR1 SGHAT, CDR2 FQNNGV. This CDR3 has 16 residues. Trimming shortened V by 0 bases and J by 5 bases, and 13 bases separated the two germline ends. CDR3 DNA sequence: TGTGCCAGCAGCTTAGATTGGGCCAGGCGGACCGGGGAGCTGTTTTTT. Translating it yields CASSLDWARRTGELFF.

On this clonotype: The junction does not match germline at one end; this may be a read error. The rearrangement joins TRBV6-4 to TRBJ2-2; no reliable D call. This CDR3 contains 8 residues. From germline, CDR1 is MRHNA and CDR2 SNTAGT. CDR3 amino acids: CASNTMYF. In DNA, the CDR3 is TGTGCCAGCAACACAATGTATTTT.

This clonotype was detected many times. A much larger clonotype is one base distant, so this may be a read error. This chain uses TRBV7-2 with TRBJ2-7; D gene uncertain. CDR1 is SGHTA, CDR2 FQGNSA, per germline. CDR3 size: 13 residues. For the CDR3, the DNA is TGTGCCAGCAGCTTAGAGGGAATCTACGAGCGGTACTTC. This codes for CASSLEGIYERYF.